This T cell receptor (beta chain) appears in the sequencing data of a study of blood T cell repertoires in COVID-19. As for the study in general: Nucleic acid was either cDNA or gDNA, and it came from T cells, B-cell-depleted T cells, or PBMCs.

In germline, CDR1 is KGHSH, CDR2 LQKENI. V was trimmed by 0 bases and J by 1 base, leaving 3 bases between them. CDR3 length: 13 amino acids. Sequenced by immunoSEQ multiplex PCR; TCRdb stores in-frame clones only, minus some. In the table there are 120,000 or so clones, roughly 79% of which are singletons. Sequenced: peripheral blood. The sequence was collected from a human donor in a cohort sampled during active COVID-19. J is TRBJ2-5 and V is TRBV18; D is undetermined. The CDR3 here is CASSPPAQETQYF. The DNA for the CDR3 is TGTGCCAGCTCACCACCAGCCCAAGAGACCCAGTACTTC.